The 28 T cell receptor beta chains presented below share a single source sample, sequenced in a study of CD8+CD57+ T cells in acquired aplastic anemia. For CDR3 and TCR beta VDJ profiling, genomic DNA was the template used. TCRdb fed the reads into MiXCR, producing one record per CDR3 protein. The data hold some 200,000 distinct CDR3 sequences, with roughly half observed a single time. Before being chosen for sequencing, patients had shown CD8+CD57+ cell expansion by flow cytometry. Sequencing input: sorted CD4+, CD8+, or CD8+CD57+ T cells (not recorded which) from PBMCs. These receptor sequences come from a human donor with aplastic anemia.

The rearrangement links TRBV5-6 to TRBJ2-5, with 9 bases lining up with TRBD2. The CDR3 is made up of 16 amino acids. The junction had 16 bases not matched to a gene; V was cut back by 0 bases and J by 13 bases. The germline CDR1 and CDR2 sequences are SGHDT and YYEEEE. The CDR3 bases are TGTGCCAGCAGCTTGGCGCTAGCGGGGTCCTACAATGAGCTGTACTTC. Protein sequence: CASSLALAGSYNELYF.

This sequence joins TRBV20-1 and TRBJ1-3; D gene unclear. CDR3 length: 11 residues. From germline, CDR1 is DFQATT and CDR2 SNEGSKA (reference sequence). The V end lost 7 bases, the J end lost 4 bases, and 8 bases lay between the germline ends. In nucleotides, the CDR3 is TGCAGTGTGACGGGAGGAAACACCATATATTTT. It translates to CSVTGGNTIYF.

The rearrangement links TRBV7-2 to TRBJ1-1, with a weak D call TRBD1 (5 bases). The CDR3 consists of 15 residues. Deletions cut 2 bases from V and 1 base from J, with 11 bases between. The germline CDR1 and CDR2 sequences are SGHTA and FQGNSA. CDR3 DNA sequence: TGTGCCAGCAGCTTAAAATCAGGGTCGAACACTGAAGCTTTCTTT. This encodes CASSLKSGSNTEAFF.

The table lists this clonotype with a few counts. This sequence joins TRBV10-2 and TRBJ2-1; TRBD2 matches 10 bases. Per the germline V gene, CDR1 is WSHSY and CDR2 is SAAADI. Trimming at V came to 3 bases and at J to 8 bases, leaving 4 bases not matched to a gene. This CDR3 has 14 amino acids. The CDR3 here is CASSDVAGGYEQFF. CDR3 sequence (DNA): TGCGCCAGCAGTGATGTAGCGGGAGGATATGAGCAGTTCTTC.

Only a few counts were recorded for this clonotype. This sequence joins TRBV5-1 and TRBJ2-1, with a weak D call TRBD2 (7 bases). CDR3 size: 16 residues. Germline lookup yields CDR1 SGHRS and CDR2 YFSETQ. Trimming cost V 8 bases and J 0 bases, with 18 bases left between them. The CDR3 region has the DNA TGCGCCAGTTTTCTGGGGGCGGGGGCCTCCTACAATGAGCAGTTCTTC. Encoded protein: CASFLGAGASYNEQFF.

This clonotype turned up a few times. The rearrangement uses TRBV5-6 and TRBJ1-2; no firm D call. V was trimmed by 0 bases and J by 0 bases, leaving 6 bases between them. Germline CDR1 SGHDT, CDR2 YYEEEE. The CDR3 sequence is 14 residues long. The CDR3 bases are TGTGCCAGCAGCTTGGGGGCAACTAACTATGGCTACACCTTC. It yields the protein CASSLGATNYGYTF.

The rearrangement joins TRBV29-1 to TRBJ2-1; the match to TRBD1 covers 11 bases. J lost 4 bases, V lost 8 bases, and 7 bases had no gene match. CDR1 is SQVTM, CDR2 ANQGSEA, per germline. This CDR3 spans 14 amino acids. The CDR3 sequence: CSQWGQGEYNEQFF. CDR3 in DNA: TGCAGCCAATGGGGACAGGGGGAATACAATGAGCAGTTCTTC.

The sample holds many counts of this clonotype. The chain uses TRBV7-9 and TRBJ2-7, with D perhaps TRBD1 or TRBD2 (5 bases each). The CDR3 runs to 10 residues. Germline CDR1 reads SEHNR; CDR2 reads FQNEAQ (reference sequence). With 8 bases removed from V and 3 bases from J, the gap between germline ends came to 5 bases. This CDR3 reads CASGGYEQYF. CDR3 DNA: TGTGCCAGCGGGGGCTACGAGCAGTACTTC.

This chain links TRBV9 with TRBJ2-2; 7 nucleotides match TRBD2. Per germline, CDR1 SGDLS and CDR2 YYNGEE. The CDR3 contains 16 residues. V lost 4 bases, J lost 2 bases, and 8 bases stayed unmatched. DNA of the CDR3: TGTGCCAGCAGCCCGGGGGGTTTCGTCAACACCGGGGAGCTGTTTTTT. Its protein is CASSPGGFVNTGELFF. Full variable domain (missing parts from reference TRBV9 and TRBJ2-2): DSGVTQTPKHLITATGQRVTLRCSPRSGDLSVYWYQQSLDQGLQFLIQYYNGEERAKGNILERFSAQQFPDLHSELNLSSLELGDSALYFCASSPGGFVNTGELFFGEGSRLTVL.

In regard to this clonotype: An end of the junction differs from the germline gene, which may be a read error. This rearrangement joins TRBV19 to TRBJ1-5, with 8 positions matching TRBD1. Germline assignment: CDR1 LNHDA and CDR2 SQIVND (reference sequence). The CDR3 runs to 14 residues. This CDR3 reads CASSITYSSKTGDF. CDR3 coding DNA: TGTGCCAGTAGTATCACGTATTCTTCTAAGACAGGGGATTTT.

This clonotype was counted between two and nine times. The chain carries TRBV24-1 and TRBJ1-2, with 7 nucleotides matching TRBD1. Trimming cost V 7 bases and J 5 bases; bases outside gene matches: 9. The CDR3 contains 14 residues. Germline lookup yields CDR1 KGHDR and CDR2 SFDVKD. For the CDR3, the DNA is TGTGCCACCAGCACCCAGGGGGAAGAGTATGGCTACACCTTC. It translates to CATSTQGEEYGYTF.

As concerns this clonotype: Mismatch with germline at one junction end may stem from a read error. This chain links TRBV6-1 with TRBJ2-7; weak D call: TRBD2 (5 bases). Germline CDR1 reads MNHNS; CDR2 reads SASEGT. The CDR3 is 13 amino acids. The CDR3 nucleotides are TGTGCCATCAGTGCCGGGATCTCCTACGAGCAGTACTTC. This gives the protein CAISAGISYEQYF.

The chain employs TRBV7-8 and TRBJ1-2; TRBD1 matches at 8 bases. The V gene end was trimmed by 1 base and the J gene end by 5 bases; junction bases not matched to a gene: 3. The germline V gene encodes CDR1 SGHVS and CDR2 FQNEAQ. The CDR3 sequence is 14 residues long. The CDR3 sequence is CASSLEGTGYGYTF. The DNA of the CDR3 is TGTGCCAGCAGCTTAGAGGGGACAGGATATGGCTACACCTTC.

The chain carries TRBV2 and TRBJ1-6; no clear D. Germline V gene data show CDR1 as SNHLY and CDR2 as FYNNEI. Trimming left V 3 bases short and J 2 bases short, with 8 bases between. The CDR3 has 15 amino acids. The CDR3 is CASSDQVPYNSPLHF. The CDR3 bases are TGTGCCAGCAGTGACCAGGTCCCCTATAATTCACCCCTCCACTTT.

The chain has TRBV3-1 and TRBJ2-1; 10 positions match TRBD1. Germline assignment: CDR1 LGHDT and CDR2 YNNKEL (reference sequence). The V gene end was trimmed by 0 bases and the J gene end by 6 bases; junction bases not matched to a gene: 8. The CDR3 is made up of 17 amino acids. The CDR3 DNA reads TGTGCCAGCAGCCAAGACGACAGGGGGCATGGGATCAATGAGCAGTTCTTC. The encoded protein is CASSQDDRGHGINEQFF.

The chain links TRBV25-1 to TRBJ1-1; 7 positions match TRBD1. The CDR3 has 15 amino acids. V shed 5 bases, J shed 1 base, and the junction held 7 bases outside the gene matches. Germline assignment: CDR1 MGHDK and CDR2 SYGVNS. The CDR3 spells CASSQTDRANTEAFF. The CDR3 nucleotides read TGTGCCAGCAGTCAAACCGACAGGGCGAACACTGAAGCTTTCTTT.

This clonotype was counted at least ten times. The V call is TRBV9, the J call TRBJ2-5; no clear D gene. The CDR3 loop spans 13 amino acids. The V end lost 0 bases, the J end lost 0 bases, and 3 bases lay between the germline ends. Germline V gene lookup returns CDR1 SGDLS and CDR2 YYNGEE. The chain's CDR3 is CASSVADQETQYF. Written as DNA, the CDR3 is TGTGCCAGCAGCGTAGCTGACCAAGAGACCCAGTACTTC.

This clonotype was counted many times. J is TRBJ1-2 and V is TRBV15, with D unresolved. V was cut by 1 base and J by 3 bases, with 12 bases left in between. The germline CDR1 and CDR2 sequences are LNHNV and YYDKDF (reference sequence). This CDR3 spans 15 amino acids. In DNA form, the CDR3 reads TGTGCCACCAGCAGAGCTGGCGGGCGCGACTATGGCTACACCTTC. Translating gives CATSRAGGRDYGYTF.

This clonotype was observed a handful of times. The chain recombines TRBV29-1 with TRBJ1-2; the D is unclear. The CDR3 has 12 amino acids. Deletions cut 4 bases from V and 6 bases from J, with 12 bases between. CDR1 SQVTM and CDR2 ANQGSEA come from the germline V gene. DNA of the CDR3: TGCAGCGTTGCTCCGATGGAGGATGGCTACACCTTC. It yields the protein CSVAPMEDGYTF.

The chain combines TRBV11-1 with TRBJ2-1; 13 bases map to TRBD2. Germline CDR1 reads SGHAT; CDR2 reads FQDESV (reference sequence). CDR3 length equals 19 residues. V shed 1 base, J shed 1 base, and the junction held 7 bases outside the gene matches. The CDR3 sequence: CASSLVVLAGGPSYNEQFF. The CDR3 DNA reads TGTGCCAGCAGCTTAGTGGTACTAGCGGGGGGGCCGTCCTACAATGAGCAGTTCTTC. The variable domain in full, with the rest retrieved from reference TRBV11-1 and TRBJ2-1, is EAEVAQSPRYKITEKSQAVAFWCDPISGHATLYWYRQILGQGPELLVQFQDESVVDDSQLPKDRFSAERLKGVDSTLKIQPAELGDSAMYLCASSLVVLAGGPSYNEQFFGPGTRLTVL.

Ten or more counts support this clonotype. The V call is TRBV19, the J call TRBJ2-1, with 8 nucleotides matching TRBD2. The CDR3 covers 18 residues. CDR1 is LNHDA, CDR2 SQIVND, per germline (reference sequence). The ends lost 6 bases at V and 0 bases at J; junction bases unmatched: 13. The CDR3 DNA sequence: TGTGCCAGTAGGCCGGGACTAGTGGGACATAGCTCCTACAATGAGCAGTTCTTC. Encoded protein: CASRPGLVGHSSYNEQFF. Full variable domain (remainder filled in from reference TRBV19 and TRBJ2-1): DGGITQSPKYLFRKEGQNVTLSCEQNLNHDAMYWYRQDPGQGLRLIYYSQIVNDFQKGDIAEGYSVSREKKESFPLTVTSAQKNPTAFYLCASRPGLVGHSSYNEQFFGPGTRLTVL.

V is TRBV6-2 or TRBV6-3 and J is TRBJ1-6; D is perhaps TRBD1 (5 bases). Germline values: CDR1 MNHEY, CDR2 SVGEGT. The CDR3 runs 19 residues. V gave up 0 bases and J gave up 0 bases, with 15 bases separating them. CDR3 sequence reads: CASSYSIGSGSSYNSPLHF. CDR3 nucleotides: TGTGCCAGCAGTTACTCCATAGGCTCAGGGAGCTCCTATAATTCACCCCTCCACTTT.

The genes are TRBV7-8 and TRBJ2-3; D is perhaps TRBD1 or TRBD2 (6 bases each). The CDR3 contains 16 residues. Per the germline V gene, CDR1 is SGHVS and CDR2 is FQNEAQ. The V gene lost 7 bases and the J gene lost 0 bases, with 17 bases spanning the gap. The CDR3 here is CASTPLGGTSTDTQYF. The CDR3, as DNA: TGTGCCAGCACCCCGTTAGGGGGGACTAGCACAGATACGCAGTATTTT.

The chain uses TRBV4-1 and TRBJ1-6; D unclear. Per the germline V gene, CDR1 is MGHRA and CDR2 is YSYEKL. V gave up 4 bases and J gave up 0 bases, with 10 bases separating them. There are 16 residues in the CDR3. The CDR3 is CASSRSDLSYNSPLHF. DNA for the CDR3: TGCGCCAGCAGCCGCTCAGACCTCTCCTATAATTCACCCCTCCACTTT.

This clonotype was seen once. The chain carries TRBV12-3 or TRBV12-4 and TRBJ2-7; D is tentatively TRBD1 or TRBD2 (5 bases each). The CDR3 contains 14 residues. V lost 5 bases, J lost 2 bases, and 13 bases lay in between. The CDR3 nucleotides are TGTGCCAGCAGTGGGGGACCTTGGACCTACGAGCAGTACTTC. The encoded protein is CASSGGPWTYEQYF.

This clonotype occurred once. The J gene is TRBJ1-6, the V gene TRBV20-1, with 8 nucleotides matching TRBD1. This CDR3 spans 14 amino acids. Looked up from germline, CDR1 is DFQATT and CDR2 is SNEGSKA (reference sequence). J gave up 9 bases and V 5 bases, and 9 bases lay outside the gene matches. The CDR3 nucleotides read TGCAGTGCTTTGGGCAGGGGGCGCGGTTCACCCCTCCACTTT. This sequence encodes CSALGRGRGSPLHF.

The chain uses TRBV10-3 and TRBJ2-2; tentative D call: TRBD1 (5 bases). Germline V lookup: CDR1 ENHRY, CDR2 SYGVKD. The V and J ends lost 4 bases and 8 bases respectively, with 8 bases between them. The CDR3 loop spans 12 amino acids. The CDR3 here is CAISGRQGELFF. The CDR3 DNA follows: TGTGCCATCAGTGGGAGACAGGGGGAGCTGTTTTTT.

There are a few counts of this clonotype. This chain links TRBV2 with TRBJ2-5, with D perhaps being TRBD1 or TRBD2 (5 bases each). The germline CDR1 and CDR2 sequences are SNHLY and FYNNEI. The CDR3 is 15 residues long. The V end was cut by 0 bases, the J end by 5 bases, with 13 bases between. The CDR3 nucleotides read TGTGCCAGCAGTGAAGCGCGAGGTTGGGGGGAGACCCAGTACTTC. As protein: CASSEARGWGETQYF.